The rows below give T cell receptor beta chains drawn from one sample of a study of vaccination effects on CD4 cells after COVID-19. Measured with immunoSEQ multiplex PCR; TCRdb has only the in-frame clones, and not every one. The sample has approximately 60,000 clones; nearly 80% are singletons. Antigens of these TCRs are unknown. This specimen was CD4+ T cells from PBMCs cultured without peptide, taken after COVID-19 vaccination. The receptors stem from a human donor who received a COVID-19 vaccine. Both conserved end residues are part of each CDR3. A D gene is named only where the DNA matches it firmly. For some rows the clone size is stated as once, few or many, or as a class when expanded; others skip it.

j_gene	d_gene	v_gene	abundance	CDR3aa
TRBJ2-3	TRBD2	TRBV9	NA	CASSHSPPGGSTDTQYF
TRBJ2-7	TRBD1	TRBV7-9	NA	CASSPGQVPYEQYF
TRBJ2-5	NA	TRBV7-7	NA	CASSLGRLVSQETQYF
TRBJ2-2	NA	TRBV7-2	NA	CASSLGSGARTGELFF
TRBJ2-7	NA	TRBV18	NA	CASSLGAYEQYF
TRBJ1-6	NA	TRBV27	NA	CASDEMGSSYNSPLHF
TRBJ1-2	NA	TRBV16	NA	CASSPSRGLMDYGYTF
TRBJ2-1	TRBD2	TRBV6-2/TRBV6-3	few	CASSGTSGTNEQFF
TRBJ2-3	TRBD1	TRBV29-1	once	CSYQAGTALTDTQYF
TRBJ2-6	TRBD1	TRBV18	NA	CASSRGPGTGGTASGANVLTF
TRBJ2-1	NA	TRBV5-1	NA	CASSLVRGRSYNEQFF
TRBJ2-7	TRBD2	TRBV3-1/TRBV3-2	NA	CASSHKGASGRLEQYF
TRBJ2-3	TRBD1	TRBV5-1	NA	CASSPTGTDTQYF
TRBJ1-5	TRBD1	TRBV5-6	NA	CASSITGTVRRDQPQHF
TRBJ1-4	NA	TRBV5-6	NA	CASSLASQAGEKLFF
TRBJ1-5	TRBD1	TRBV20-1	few	CSASSGQVSQPQHF
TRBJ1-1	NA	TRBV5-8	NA	CASSPGAGYSFLNTEAFF
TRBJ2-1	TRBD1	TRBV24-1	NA	CATSDAGQGSSYNEQFF
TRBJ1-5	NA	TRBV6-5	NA	CASSLGTSNQPQHF
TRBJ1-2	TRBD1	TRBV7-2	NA	CASSLDRGHSYGYTF
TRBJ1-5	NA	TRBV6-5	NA	CASRVDLVNQPQHF
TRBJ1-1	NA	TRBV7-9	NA	CASSSDPTVTEAFF